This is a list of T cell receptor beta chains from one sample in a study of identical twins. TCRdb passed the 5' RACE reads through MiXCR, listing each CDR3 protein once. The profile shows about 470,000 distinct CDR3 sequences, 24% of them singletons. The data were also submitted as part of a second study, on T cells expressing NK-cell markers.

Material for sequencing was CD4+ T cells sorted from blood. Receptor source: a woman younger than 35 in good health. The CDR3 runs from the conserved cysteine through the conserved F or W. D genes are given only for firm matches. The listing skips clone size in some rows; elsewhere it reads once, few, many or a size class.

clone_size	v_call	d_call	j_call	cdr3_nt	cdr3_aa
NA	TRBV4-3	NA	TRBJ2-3	TGCGCCAGCAGCCAGACCATCACAGATACGCAGTATTTT	CASSQTITDTQYF
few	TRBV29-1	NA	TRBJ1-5	TGCAGCGTTGTTGACAGTTATAGCAATCAGCCCCAGCATTTT	CSVVDSYSNQPQHF
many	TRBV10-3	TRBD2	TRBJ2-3	TGTGCCATCAGGCCGGGACTAGCTGCAGATACGCAGTATTTT	CAIRPGLAADTQYF
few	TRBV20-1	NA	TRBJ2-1	TGCAGTGCTCCGCACAGGTACAATGAGCAGTTCTTC	CSAPHRYNEQFF
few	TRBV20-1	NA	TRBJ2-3	TGCAGTGCTACTGGAGGGCGTTATGGCACAGATACGCAGTATTTT	CSATGGRYGTDTQYF
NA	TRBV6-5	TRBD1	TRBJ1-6	TGTGCCAGCAGTTACTGGGACAGGGAAAATTCACCCCTCCACTTT	CASSYWDRENSPLHF
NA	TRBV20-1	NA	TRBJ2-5	TGCAGTGCTACTACCTCAGGGCACCAAGAGACCCAGTACTTC	CSATTSGHQETQYF
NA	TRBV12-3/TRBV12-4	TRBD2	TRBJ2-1	TGTGCCAGCACTAGCGGCTACAATGAGCAGTTCTTC	CASTSGYNEQFF
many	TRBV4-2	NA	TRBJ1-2	TGTGCCAGCAGCCAAGATATAGGCAGGTTCTATGGCTACACCTTC	CASSQDIGRFYGYTF
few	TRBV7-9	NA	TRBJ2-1	TGTGCCAGCAGCTTAGGGTTTTCGGGCTATGAGCAGTTCTTC	CASSLGFSGYEQFF
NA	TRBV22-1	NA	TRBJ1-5	TGTCCTGGGACCCCAGGGGGGAGCAATCAGCCCCAGCATTTT	CPGTPGGSNQPQHF
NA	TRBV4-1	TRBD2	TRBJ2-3	TGCGCCAGCAGCCAAGATGGAAGCGGGAGCAGGCCAGATACGCAGTATTTT	CASSQDGSGSRPDTQYF
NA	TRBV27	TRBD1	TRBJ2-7	TGTGCCAGCAGGGACAGGAAAGGCGAGCAGTACTTC	CASRDRKGEQYF
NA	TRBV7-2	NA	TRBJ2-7	TGTGCCAGCAGCTTCCAACCGGGAGACTACGAGCAGTACTTC	CASSFQPGDYEQYF
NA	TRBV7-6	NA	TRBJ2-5	TGTGCCAGCAGCTCGGATCAGGGGGAGACCCAGTACTTC	CASSSDQGETQYF
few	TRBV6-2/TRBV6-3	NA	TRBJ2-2	TGTGCCAGCAGTTCGTTTTTAACCGGGGAGCTGTTTTTT	CASSSFLTGELFF
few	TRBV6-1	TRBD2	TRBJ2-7	TGTGCCAGCAGAGGGACTAGCGGGGGGAACATGGACCAGTACTTC	CASRGTSGGNMDQYF
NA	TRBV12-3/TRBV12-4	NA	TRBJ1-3	TGTGCCAGCAGTTTTCCAGGGTTGGTGGACACCATATATTTT	CASSFPGLVDTIYF
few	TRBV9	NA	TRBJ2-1	TGTGCCAGCAGCGCGGCCATGGACGGGTACAATGAGCAGTTCTTC	CASSAAMDGYNEQFF
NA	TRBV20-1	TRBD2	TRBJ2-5	TGCAGTGCTAGAAGGAGCGGGGGGGCAGAGACCCAGTACTTC	CSARRSGGAETQYF
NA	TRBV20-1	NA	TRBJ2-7	TGCAGTGCTAGAAGTAGGTATAGGGGCCTCACGGACTACAGCTACGAGCAGTACTTC	CSARSRYRGLTDYSYEQYF
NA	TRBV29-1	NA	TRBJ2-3	TGCAGCGTGGGGGGTCCTGAAAATAGGGATACGCAGTATTTT	CSVGGPENRDTQYF
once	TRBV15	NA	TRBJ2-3	TGTGCCACCAGAAGAGGAACAGAGACGCAGTATTTT	CATRRGTETQYF
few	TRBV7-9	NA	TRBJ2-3	TGTGCCAGCACCGATCTCCCCCGGGATTTCACAGATACGCAGTATTTT	CASTDLPRDFTDTQYF